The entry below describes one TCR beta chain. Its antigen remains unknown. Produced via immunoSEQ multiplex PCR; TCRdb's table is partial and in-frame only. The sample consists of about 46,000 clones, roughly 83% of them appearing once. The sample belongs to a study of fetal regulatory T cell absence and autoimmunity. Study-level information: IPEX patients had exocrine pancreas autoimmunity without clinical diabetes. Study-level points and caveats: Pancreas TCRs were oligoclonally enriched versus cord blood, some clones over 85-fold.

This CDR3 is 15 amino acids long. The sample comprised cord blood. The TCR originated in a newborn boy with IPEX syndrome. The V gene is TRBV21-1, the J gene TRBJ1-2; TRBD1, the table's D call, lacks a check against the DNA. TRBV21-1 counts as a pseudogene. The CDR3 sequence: CASSKVTGGPNGYTF. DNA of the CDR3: TGTGCCAGCAGCAAAGTTACAGGGGGCCCAAATGGCTACACCTTC.